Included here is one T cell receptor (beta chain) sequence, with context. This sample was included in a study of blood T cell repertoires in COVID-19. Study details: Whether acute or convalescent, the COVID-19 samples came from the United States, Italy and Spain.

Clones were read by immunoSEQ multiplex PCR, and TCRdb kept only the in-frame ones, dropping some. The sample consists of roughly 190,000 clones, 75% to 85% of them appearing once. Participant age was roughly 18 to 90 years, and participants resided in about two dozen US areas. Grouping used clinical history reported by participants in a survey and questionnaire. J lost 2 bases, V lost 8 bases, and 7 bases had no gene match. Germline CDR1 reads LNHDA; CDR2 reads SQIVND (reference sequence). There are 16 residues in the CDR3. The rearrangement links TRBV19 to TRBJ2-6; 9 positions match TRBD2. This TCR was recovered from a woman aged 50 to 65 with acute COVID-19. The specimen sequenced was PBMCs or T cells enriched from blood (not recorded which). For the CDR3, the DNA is TGTGCCAGTGGCGGGGGGGCGATACCTGGGGCCAACGTCCTGACTTTC. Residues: CASGGGAIPGANVLTF.